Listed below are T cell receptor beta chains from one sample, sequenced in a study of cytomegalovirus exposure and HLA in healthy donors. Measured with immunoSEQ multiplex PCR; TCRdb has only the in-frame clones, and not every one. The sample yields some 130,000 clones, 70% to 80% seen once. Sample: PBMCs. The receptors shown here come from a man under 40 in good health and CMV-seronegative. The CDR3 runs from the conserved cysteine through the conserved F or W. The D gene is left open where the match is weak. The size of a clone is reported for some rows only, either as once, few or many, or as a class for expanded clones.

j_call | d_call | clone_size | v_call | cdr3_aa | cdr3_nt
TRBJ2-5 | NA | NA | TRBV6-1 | CASSYGSGPETQYF | TGTGCCAGCAGCTACGGTAGCGGACCAGAGACCCAGTACTTC
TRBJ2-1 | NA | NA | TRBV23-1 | CASSQSPEDSYNEQFF | TGCGCCAGCAGTCAATCCCCCGAGGACAGCTACAATGAGCAGTTCTTC
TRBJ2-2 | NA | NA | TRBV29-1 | CSVEYYTGELFF | TGCAGCGTTGAGTATTACACCGGGGAGCTGTTTTTT
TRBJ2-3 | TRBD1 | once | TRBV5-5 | CATFRGQRRDTQYF | TGTGCCACCTTCCGGGGACAGCGGAGGGATACGCAGTATTTT
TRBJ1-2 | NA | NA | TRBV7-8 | CASSNVRGNYGYTF | TGTGCCAGCAGCAATGTCAGGGGTAACTATGGCTACACCTTC
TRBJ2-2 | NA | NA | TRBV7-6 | CASSLVSTYTGELFF | TGTGCCAGCAGCTTAGTGTCCACTTACACCGGGGAGCTGTTTTTT
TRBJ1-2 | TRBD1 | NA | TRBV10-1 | CASSESEDRGDYGYTF | TGCGCCAGCAGTGAGTCTGAGGACAGGGGGGACTATGGCTACACCTTC
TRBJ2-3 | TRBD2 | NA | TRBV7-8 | CASGSAGVWGTDTQYF | TGTGCCAGCGGGTCGGCGGGAGTCTGGGGCACAGATACGCAGTATTTT
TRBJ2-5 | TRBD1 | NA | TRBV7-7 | CASSSAGQGSQYF | TGTGCCAGCAGCTCCGCCGGACAGGGGTCCCAGTACTTC
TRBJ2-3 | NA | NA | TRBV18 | CASSPGAADTQYF | TGTGCCAGCTCACCAGGGGCGGCAGATACGCAGTATTTT
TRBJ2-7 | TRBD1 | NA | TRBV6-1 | CASIRQGESEQYF | TGTGCCAGCATCCGACAGGGGGAATCCGAGCAGTACTTC
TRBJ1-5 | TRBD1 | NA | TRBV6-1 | CASSETGMNQPQHF | TGTGCCAGCAGTGAGACAGGGATGAACCAGCCCCAGCATTTT
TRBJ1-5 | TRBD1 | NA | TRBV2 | CASCPGTVICNQPQHF | TGTGCCAGCTGTCCCGGGACAGTGATTTGCAATCAGCCCCAGCATTTT